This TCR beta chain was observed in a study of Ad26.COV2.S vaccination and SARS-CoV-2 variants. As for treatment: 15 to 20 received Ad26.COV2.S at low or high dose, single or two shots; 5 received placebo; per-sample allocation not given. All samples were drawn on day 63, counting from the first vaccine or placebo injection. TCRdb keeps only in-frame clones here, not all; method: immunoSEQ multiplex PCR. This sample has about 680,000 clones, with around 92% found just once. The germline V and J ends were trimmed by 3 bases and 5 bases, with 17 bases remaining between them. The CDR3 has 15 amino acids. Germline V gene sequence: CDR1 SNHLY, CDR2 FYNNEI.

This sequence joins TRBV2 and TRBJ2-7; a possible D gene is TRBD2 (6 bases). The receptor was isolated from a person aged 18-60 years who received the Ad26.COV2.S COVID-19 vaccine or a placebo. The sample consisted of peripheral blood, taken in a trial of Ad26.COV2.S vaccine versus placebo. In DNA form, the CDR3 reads TGTGCCAGCAGTGAGGTACGCCTTGGAGGGCACGAGCAGTACTTC. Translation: CASSEVRLGGHEQYF.